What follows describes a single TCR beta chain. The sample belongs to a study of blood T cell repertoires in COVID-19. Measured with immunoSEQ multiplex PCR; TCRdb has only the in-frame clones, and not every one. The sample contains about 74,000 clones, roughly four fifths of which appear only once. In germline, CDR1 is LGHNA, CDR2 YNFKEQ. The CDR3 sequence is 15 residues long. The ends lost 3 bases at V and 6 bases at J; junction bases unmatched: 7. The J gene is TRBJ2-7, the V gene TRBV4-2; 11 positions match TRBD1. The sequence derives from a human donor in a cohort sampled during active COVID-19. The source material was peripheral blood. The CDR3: CASSQFGQGAGEQYF. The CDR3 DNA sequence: TGTGCCAGCAGCCAGTTTGGACAGGGGGCTGGCGAGCAGTACTTC.